This T cell receptor (beta chain) was documented in a study of CXCR3-negative and CXCR3-positive naive CD8 T cells. Study at large: The study obtained 140 million or so TRB reads, about 1.5 +/- 0.3 million per library.

With respect to this clonotype: Its antigen is unknown.

Naive CD8+ T cells displayed a CD45RO-CCR7+CD27+CD95- phenotype. Findings and limits, study-wide: Greater hydrophobicity was found in TRB CDR3s of CXCR3-positive naive cells than of CXCR3-negative naive cells.

CDR1 PRHDT and CDR2 FYEKMQ come from the germline V gene (reference sequence). The CDR3 extends over 13 amino acids. The TRB cDNA libraries were prepared by 5' RACE with UMI labels. TCRdb reprocessed the 5' RACE reads, keeping one entry per CDR3 protein, no DNA. The sample holds 70,000 to 100,000 distinct CDR3 sequences. Source material: naive CXCR3- CD8+ T cells from blood. Subset noted: CD45RO-CCR7+CD27+CD95- naive CD8+ T cells lacking CXCR3 (TNR3-). The sequence was obtained from a human donor in good health. Some clones in this sample may be carry-over from other donors' samples. V and J are TRBV13 and TRBJ2-1; TCRdb gives TRBD2 as the D gene, but with no DNA this cannot be confirmed. CDR3 amino acids: CASSPEGRNEQFF.